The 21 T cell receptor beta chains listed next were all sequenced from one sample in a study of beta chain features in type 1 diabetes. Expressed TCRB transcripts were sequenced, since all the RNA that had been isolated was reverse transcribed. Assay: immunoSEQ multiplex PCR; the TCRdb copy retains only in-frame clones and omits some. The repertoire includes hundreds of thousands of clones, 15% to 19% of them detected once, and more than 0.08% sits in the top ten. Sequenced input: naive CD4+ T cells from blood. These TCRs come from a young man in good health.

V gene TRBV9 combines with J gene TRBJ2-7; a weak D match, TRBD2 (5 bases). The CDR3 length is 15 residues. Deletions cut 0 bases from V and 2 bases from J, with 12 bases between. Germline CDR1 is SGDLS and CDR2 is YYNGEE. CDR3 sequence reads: CASSVVGGGTYEQYF. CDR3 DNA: TGTGCCAGCAGCGTAGTGGGTGGAGGAACCTACGAGCAGTACTTC.

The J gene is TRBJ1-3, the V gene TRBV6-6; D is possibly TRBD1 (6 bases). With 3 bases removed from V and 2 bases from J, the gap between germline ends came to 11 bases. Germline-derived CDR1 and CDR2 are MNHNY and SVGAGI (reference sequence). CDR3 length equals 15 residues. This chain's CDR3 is CASSYSAGAGNTIYF. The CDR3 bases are TGTGCCAGCAGTTATTCGGCAGGGGCTGGAAACACCATATATTTT.

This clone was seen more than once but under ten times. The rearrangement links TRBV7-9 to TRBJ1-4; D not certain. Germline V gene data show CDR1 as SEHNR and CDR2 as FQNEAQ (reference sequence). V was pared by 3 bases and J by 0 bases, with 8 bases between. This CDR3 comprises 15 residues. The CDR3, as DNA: TGTGCCAGCAGCTTGGGTGGGACAACTAATGAAAAACTGTTTTTT. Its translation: CASSLGGTTNEKLFF.

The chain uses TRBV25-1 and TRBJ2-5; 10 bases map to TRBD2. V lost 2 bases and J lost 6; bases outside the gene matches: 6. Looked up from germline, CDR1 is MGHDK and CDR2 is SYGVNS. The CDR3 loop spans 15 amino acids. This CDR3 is CASSEGSGRVKTQYF. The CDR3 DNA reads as TGTGCCAGCAGTGAAGGAAGCGGGAGGGTAAAGACCCAGTACTTC.

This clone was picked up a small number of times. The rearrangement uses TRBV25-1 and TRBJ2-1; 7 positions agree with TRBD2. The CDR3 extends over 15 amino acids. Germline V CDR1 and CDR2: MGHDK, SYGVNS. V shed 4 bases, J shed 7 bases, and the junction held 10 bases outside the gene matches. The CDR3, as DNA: TGTGCCAGCAGTGTGGGAGGGTTACATAAAAATGAGCAGTTCTTC. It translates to CASSVGGLHKNEQFF.

This CDR3 is CASSHHKGVNYGYTF. CDR3 nucleotide sequence: TGCGCCAGCAGCCACCATAAGGGGGTTAACTATGGCTACACCTTC. V usage is TRBV4-3 and J usage is TRBJ1-2, with D perhaps TRBD1 (6 bases). V lost 3 bases and J lost 1, with 12 bases in between. The V gene's germline CDR1 is LGHNA and CDR2 YSLEER. The CDR3 totals 15 residues.

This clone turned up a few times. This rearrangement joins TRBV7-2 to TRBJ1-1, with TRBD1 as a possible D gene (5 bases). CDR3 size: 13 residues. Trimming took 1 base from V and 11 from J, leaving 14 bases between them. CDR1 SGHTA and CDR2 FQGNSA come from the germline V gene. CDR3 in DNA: TGTGCCAGCAGCTTAGGAAGGGGAGGGTGGGCTTTCTTT. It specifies CASSLGRGGWAFF.

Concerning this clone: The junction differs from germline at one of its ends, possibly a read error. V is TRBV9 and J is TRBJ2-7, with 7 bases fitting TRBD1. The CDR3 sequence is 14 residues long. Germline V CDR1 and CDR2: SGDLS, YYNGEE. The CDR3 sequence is CASSVDRAEGERHF. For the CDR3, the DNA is TGTGCCAGCAGTGTCGACAGGGCTGAGGGCGAGCGGCACTTC.

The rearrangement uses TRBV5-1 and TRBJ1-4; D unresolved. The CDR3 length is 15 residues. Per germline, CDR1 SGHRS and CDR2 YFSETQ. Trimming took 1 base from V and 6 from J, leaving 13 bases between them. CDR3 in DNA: TGCGCCAGCAGCTTGTTGACAATTGGGGATGAAAAACTGTTTTTT. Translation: CASSLLTIGDEKLFF.

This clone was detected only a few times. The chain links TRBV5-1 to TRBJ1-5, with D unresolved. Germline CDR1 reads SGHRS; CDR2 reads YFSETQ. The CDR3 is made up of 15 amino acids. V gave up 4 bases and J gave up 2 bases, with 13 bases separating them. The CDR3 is CASSLRGEGNQPQHF. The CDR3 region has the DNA TGCGCCAGCAGCCTACGGGGAGAAGGCAATCAGCCCCAGCATTTT.

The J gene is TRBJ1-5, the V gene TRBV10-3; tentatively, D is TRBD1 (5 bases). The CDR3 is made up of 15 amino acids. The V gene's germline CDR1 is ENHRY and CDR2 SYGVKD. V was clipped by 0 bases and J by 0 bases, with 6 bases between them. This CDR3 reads CAISESGVSNQPQHF. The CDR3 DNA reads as TGTGCCATCAGTGAGTCGGGGGTTAGCAATCAGCCCCAGCATTTT.

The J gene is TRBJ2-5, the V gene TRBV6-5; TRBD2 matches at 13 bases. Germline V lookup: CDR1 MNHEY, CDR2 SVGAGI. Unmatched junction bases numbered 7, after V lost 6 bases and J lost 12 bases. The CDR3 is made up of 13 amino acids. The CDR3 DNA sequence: TGTGCCAGCAGATCCCGGACTAGCGGGGGCGAGTACTTC. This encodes CASRSRTSGGEYF.

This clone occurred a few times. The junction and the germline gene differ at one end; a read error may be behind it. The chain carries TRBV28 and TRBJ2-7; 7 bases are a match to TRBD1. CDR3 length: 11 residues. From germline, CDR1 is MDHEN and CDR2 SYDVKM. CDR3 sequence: CASSLRTGLHF. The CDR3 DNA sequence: TGTGCCAGCAGTTTACGGACAGGCCTGCACTTC. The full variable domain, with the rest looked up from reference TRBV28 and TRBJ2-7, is DVKVTQSSRYLVKRTGEKVFLECVQDMDHENMFWYRQDPGLGLRLIYFSYDVKMKEKGDIPEGYSVSREKKERFSLILESASTNQTSMYLCASSLRTGLHFGPGTRLTVT.

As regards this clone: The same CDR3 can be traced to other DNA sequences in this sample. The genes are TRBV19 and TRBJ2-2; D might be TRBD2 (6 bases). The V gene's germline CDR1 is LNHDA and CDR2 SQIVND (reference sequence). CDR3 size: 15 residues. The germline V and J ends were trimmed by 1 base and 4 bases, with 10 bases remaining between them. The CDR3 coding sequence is TGTGCCAGTAGTATAGCCGGGGGACCCACCGGGGAGCTGTTTTTT. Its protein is CASSIAGGPTGELFF.

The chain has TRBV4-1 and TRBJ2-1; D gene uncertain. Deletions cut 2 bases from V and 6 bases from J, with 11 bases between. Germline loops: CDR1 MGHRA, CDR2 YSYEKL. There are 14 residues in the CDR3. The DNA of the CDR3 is TGCGCCAGCAGCCAACTGACCCCGTTCAATGAGCAGTTCTTC. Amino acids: CASSQLTPFNEQFF.

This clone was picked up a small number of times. The CDR3 DNA reads as TGCGCCAGCAGCCCCTTCGGGATACAAGAGACCCAGTACTTC. Protein sequence: CASSPFGIQETQYF. This chain connects TRBV5-1 to TRBJ2-5, with a tentative D call TRBD2 (5 bases). Between the trimmed V and J ends, which lost 4 bases and 2 bases, there was a span of 12 bases. The CDR3 covers 14 residues. CDR1 SGHRS and CDR2 YFSETQ come from the germline V gene.

CDR3 residues: CASSLDFGGQPQHF. CDR3 DNA sequence: TGTGCCAGCAGCTTAGATTTCGGGGGTCAGCCCCAGCATTTT. The V gene is TRBV11-2, the J gene TRBJ1-5; D perhaps matches TRBD1 (5 bases). Trimming removed 0 bases at V and 6 bases at J, with 9 bases between. Germline V CDR1 and CDR2: SGHAT, FQNNGV. The CDR3 has 14 amino acids.

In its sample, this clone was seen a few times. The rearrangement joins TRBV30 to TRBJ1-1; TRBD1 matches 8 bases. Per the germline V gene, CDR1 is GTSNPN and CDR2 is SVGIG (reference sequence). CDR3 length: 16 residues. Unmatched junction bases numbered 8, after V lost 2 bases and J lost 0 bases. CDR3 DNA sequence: TGTGCCTGGAGTAGGGGACAGGCCGACATGAACACTGAAGCTTTCTTT. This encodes CAWSRGQADMNTEAFF. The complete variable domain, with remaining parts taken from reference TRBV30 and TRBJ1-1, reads SQTIHQWPATLVQPVGSPLSLECTVEGTSNPNLYWYRQAAGRGLQLLFYSVGIGQISSEVPQNLSASRPQDRQFILSSKKLLLSDSGFYLCAWSRGQADMNTEAFFGQGTRLTVV.

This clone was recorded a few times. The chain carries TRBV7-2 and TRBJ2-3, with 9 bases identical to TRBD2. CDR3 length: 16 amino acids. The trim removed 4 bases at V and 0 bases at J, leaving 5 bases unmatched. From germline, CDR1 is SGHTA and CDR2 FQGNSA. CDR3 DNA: TGTGCCAGCAGCTCCCTAGCGGGACGGAGCACAGATACGCAGTATTTT. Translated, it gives CASSSLAGRSTDTQYF.

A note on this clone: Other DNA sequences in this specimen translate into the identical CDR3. CDR3 residues: CASSYSGIETQYF. CDR3 sequence (DNA): TGTGCCAGCAGTTACTCGGGGATCGAGACCCAGTACTTC. The V and J genes are TRBV6-5 and TRBJ2-5; no reliable D call. The germline CDR1 and CDR2 sequences are MNHEY and SVGAGI. The V gene lost 0 bases and the J gene lost 5 bases, with 7 bases spanning the gap. This CDR3 comprises 13 residues.

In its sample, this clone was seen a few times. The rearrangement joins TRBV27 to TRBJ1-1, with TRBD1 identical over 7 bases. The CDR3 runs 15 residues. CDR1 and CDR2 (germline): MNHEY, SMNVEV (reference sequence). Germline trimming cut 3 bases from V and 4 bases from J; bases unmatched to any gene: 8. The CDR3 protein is CASSFSGTAVTEAFF. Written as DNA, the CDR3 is TGTGCCAGCAGTTTCAGCGGGACAGCAGTCACTGAAGCTTTCTTT.